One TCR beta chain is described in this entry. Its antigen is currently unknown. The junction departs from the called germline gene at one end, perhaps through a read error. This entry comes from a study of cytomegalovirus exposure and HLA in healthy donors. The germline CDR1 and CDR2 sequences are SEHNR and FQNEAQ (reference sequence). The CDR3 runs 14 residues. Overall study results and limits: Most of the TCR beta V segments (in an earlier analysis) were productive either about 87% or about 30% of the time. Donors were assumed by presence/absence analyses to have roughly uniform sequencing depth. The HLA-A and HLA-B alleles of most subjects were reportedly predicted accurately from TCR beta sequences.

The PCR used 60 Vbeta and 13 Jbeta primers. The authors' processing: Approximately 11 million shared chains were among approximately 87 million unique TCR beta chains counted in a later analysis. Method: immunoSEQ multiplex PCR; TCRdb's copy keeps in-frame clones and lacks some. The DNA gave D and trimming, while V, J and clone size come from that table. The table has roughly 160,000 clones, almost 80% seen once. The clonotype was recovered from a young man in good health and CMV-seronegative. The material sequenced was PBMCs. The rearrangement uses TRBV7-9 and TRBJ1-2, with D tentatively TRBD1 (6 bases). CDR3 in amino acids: CSSSAPTGTYGYTF. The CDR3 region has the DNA TGTTCCAGCAGCGCCCCGACAGGTACCTATGGCTACACCTTC.